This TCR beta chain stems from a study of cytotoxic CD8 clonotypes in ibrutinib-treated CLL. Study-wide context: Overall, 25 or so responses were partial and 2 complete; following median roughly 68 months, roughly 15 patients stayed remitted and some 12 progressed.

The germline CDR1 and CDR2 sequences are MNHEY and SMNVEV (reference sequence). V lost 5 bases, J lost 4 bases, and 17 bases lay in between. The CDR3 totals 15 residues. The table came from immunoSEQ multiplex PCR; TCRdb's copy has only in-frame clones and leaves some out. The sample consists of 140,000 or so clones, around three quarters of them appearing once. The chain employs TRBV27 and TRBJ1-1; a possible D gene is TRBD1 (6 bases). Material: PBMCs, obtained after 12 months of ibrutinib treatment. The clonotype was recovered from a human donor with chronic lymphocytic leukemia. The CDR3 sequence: CASSKVQGLGTEAFF. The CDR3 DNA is TGTGCCAGCAGTAAGGTACAGGGACTGGGCACTGAAGCTTTCTTT.